Described below is a single T cell receptor (beta chain) sequence and its context. The target antigen is unknown. This sample was included in a study of Ad26.COV2.S vaccination and SARS-CoV-2 variants. Study-wide context: Donor participated within the Ad26.COV2.S arm of the COV1001 trial. Findings and limits, study-wide: Spike-specific responses of CD8+ and CD4+ T cells were reported to display substantial breadth after vaccination. Placebo and vaccine recipients had non-spike TCR breadth that was similar.

Treatment defined: 19 received Ad26.COV2.S at low or high dose, single or two shots; roughly five received placebo; per-sample allocation not given. Material that was analyzed had been drawn on day 63 after the first vaccine or placebo injection. As its vector, the vaccine had Ad26, which expressed Wuhan-strain SARS-CoV-2 spike. Germline assignment: CDR1 SGHRS and CDR2 YFSETQ. The CDR3 loop spans 15 amino acids. Trimming stripped 0 bases from V and 5 bases from J, with 11 bases between. The assay was immunoSEQ multiplex PCR, and TCRdb's table has in-frame clones only and misses some. The sample records hundreds of thousands of clones, about 90% being singletons.

The chain couples TRBV5-1 to TRBJ2-2; D may match TRBD1 or TRBD2 (5 bases each). The source material was peripheral blood, sampled in a trial of Ad26.COV2.S vaccine versus placebo. This TCR was recovered from a person aged 18-65 years who received the Ad26.COV2.S COVID-19 vaccine or a placebo. CDR3 sequence: CASSLDGTSTGELFF. In DNA form, the CDR3 reads TGCGCCAGCAGCTTGGATGGGACGAGTACCGGGGAGCTGTTTTTT.